This T cell receptor (beta chain) came from a study of STAT5B mutations in CD4+ large granular lymphocyte leukemia. General study results and limits: Patient CD4-sorted repertoires stayed more clonal than healthy ones after leukemic-clone removal.

In germline, CDR1 is SGDLS, CDR2 YYNGEE. With V trimmed by 1 base and J by 7 bases, 11 bases remained unmatched. The CDR3 extends over 16 amino acids. In the case of this clone: Its cognate antigen is unknown.

Original analysis: A productive frequency of 2.59 x 10-5 was the lowest detectable. Method: immunoSEQ multiplex PCR; TCRdb's copy keeps in-frame clones and lacks some. V, J and clone size derive from that table, while D and trimming were established from the DNA sequence. The sample has around 27,000 clones, roughly 77% seen once. The sample consisted of CD4+ T cells from blood buffy coats. V is TRBV9 and J is TRBJ2-1; TRBD2 agrees at 7 bases. The sequence came from a human donor in good health. The CDR3 coding sequence is TGTGCCAGCAGCGTAAAAAGGGCGGGAGTCAGGAATGAGCAGTTCTTC. Translation: CASSVKRAGVRNEQFF.